This is a list of T cell receptor beta chains from one sample in a study of blood T cell repertoires in COVID-19. Only in-frame clones appear in the TCRdb table, and some are missing; sequencing was by immunoSEQ multiplex PCR. The sample has fewer than 600,000 clones; roughly 88% are singletons. Source material: PBMCs or T cells enriched from blood (not recorded which). The receptors come from a woman in her thirties or forties who had recovered from COVID-19. Each CDR3 is given with its conserved first and last residue. Each record gives: J gene, clone size, CDR3 length, D gene, V gene, CDR3 protein, CDR3 DNA. The D gene is left open where the match is weak. Clone size, where shown, is once, few, many, or a class for clones that have expanded.

TRBJ2-5 . 15 . TRBV4-3 CASSQVSGVGETQYF TGCGCCAGCAGCCAAGTTAGCGGAGTTGGAGAGACCCAGTACTTC
TRBJ1-1 . 12 . TRBV18 CASSPGGGEAFF TGTGCCAGCTCACCAGGTGGCGGTGAAGCTTTCTTT
TRBJ1-5 . 15 . TRBV5-1 CASSLGDGSNQPQHF TGCGCCAGCAGCTTGGGAGACGGGAGCAATCAGCCCCAGCATTTT
TRBJ1-4 . 13 . TRBV6-5 CASTGTGNEKLFF TGTGCCAGCACCGGGACTGGTAATGAAAAACTGTTTTTT
TRBJ1-2 . 12 . TRBV12-3/TRBV12-4 CASTPWDTRYTF TGTGCCAGCACCCCTTGGGACACCCGTTACACCTTC
TRBJ1-5 . 18 . TRBV23-1 CASSQPRDSRCLPQPQHF TGCGCCAGCAGTCAACCACGAGACAGTCGCTGTCTCCCCCAGCCCCAGCATTTT
TRBJ2-1 . 17 TRBD2 TRBV18 CASSQHFLGTSGDEQFF TGTGCCAGCTCCCAACATTTCTTGGGGACTAGTGGTGATGAGCAGTTCTTC
TRBJ2-5 . 18 . TRBV7-9 CASSLVGFSGKKKETQYF TGTGCCAGCAGCTTAGTAGGTTTTTCGGGGAAGAAAAAAGAGACCCAGTACTTC
TRBJ1-1 . 14 . TRBV28 CASSWAPKNTEAFF TGTGCCAGCAGTTGGGCACCCAAGAACACTGAAGCTTTCTTT
TRBJ1-2 . 14 . TRBV19 CASSIVIYNYGYTF TGTGCCAGTAGTATTGTCATCTACAACTATGGCTACACCTTC
TRBJ1-1 . 16 . TRBV7-2 CASSFYEVSLNTEAFF TGTGCCAGCAGCTTTTATGAGGTGTCTCTGAACACTGAAGCTTTCTTT
TRBJ2-1 . 15 TRBD1 TRBV30 CAWSVTGTAYNEQFF TGTGCCTGGAGTGTAACCGGGACAGCTTACAATGAGCAGTTCTTC
TRBJ2-1 . 17 TRBD1 TRBV12-5 CASGSQQGIGSYNEQFF TGTGCTAGTGGTTCCCAACAGGGGATAGGGTCCTACAATGAGCAGTTCTTC
TRBJ2-7 . 17 TRBD1 TRBV5-3 CARSLVRIRTGAYEQYF TGTGCCAGAAGCTTGGTAAGGATTCGAACAGGGGCGTACGAGCAGTACTTC
TRBJ2-1 . 15 TRBD2 TRBV5-4 CASSFSGRSYNEQFF TGTGCCAGCAGCTTTAGCGGGAGGAGCTACAATGAGCAGTTCTTC
TRBJ2-7 few 17 . TRBV24-1 CATSDARSGEAGYEQYF TGTGCCACCAGTGATGCCCGTTCGGGGGAGGCCGGGTACGAGCAGTACTTC
TRBJ1-1 . 13 . TRBV7-9 CASSFEENTEAFF TGTGCCAGCAGCTTCGAGGAAAACACTGAAGCTTTCTTT
TRBJ2-7 . 12 . TRBV4-2 CASSQGGEAQYF TGTGCCAGCAGCCAAGGGGGGGAAGCCCAGTACTTC
TRBJ2-5 . 17 . TRBV28 CASSHPGSAWEHRTQYF TGTGCCAGCAGCCATCCCGGGTCCGCATGGGAGCACCGAACCCAGTACTTC
TRBJ2-7 . 14 . TRBV7-9 CASSLVAGAGEQYF TGTGCCAGCAGCTTAGTGGCGGGGGCGGGGGAGCAGTACTTC
TRBJ2-1 . 17 TRBD2 TRBV19 CASSKGPPSGIYNEQFF TGTGCCAGTAGTAAAGGACCCCCAAGCGGGATCTACAATGAGCAGTTCTTC
TRBJ1-3 few 15 . TRBV6-5 CASSNRVVSGNTIYF TGTGCCAGCAGTAACAGGGTTGTTTCTGGAAACACCATATATTTT
TRBJ1-5 . 14 . TRBV18 CASSPDTYNQPQHF TGTGCCAGCTCACCTGACACATACAATCAGCCCCAGCATTTT
TRBJ2-7 . 17 TRBD1 TRBV18 CASSPGRDRAHSYEQYF TGTGCCAGCTCACCAGGCAGGGACAGGGCGCACTCCTACGAGCAGTACTTC
TRBJ1-1 few 15 . TRBV5-1 CASSLDVPGRTEAFF TGCGCCAGCAGCTTGGACGTTCCGGGGAGGACTGAAGCTTTCTTT
TRBJ2-7 few 15 TRBD2 TRBV7-9 CASSGLAGLSYEQYF TGTGCCAGCAGCGGACTAGCGGGGTTATCCTACGAGCAGTACTTC
TRBJ1-1 once 15 . TRBV6-5 CASAKRSTQDTEAFF TGTGCCAGCGCGAAAAGGTCGACCCAGGACACTGAAGCTTTCTTT
TRBJ2-2 . 14 TRBD2 TRBV29-1 CSVGPGGNTGELFF TGCAGCGTCGGACCGGGGGGAAACACCGGGGAGCTGTTTTTT